This T cell receptor (beta chain) originates from a study of tumor T cells in aggressive B-cell lymphoma. Germline assignment: CDR1 MNHEY and CDR2 SVGAGI. This CDR3 is 13 amino acids long. Trimming took 7 bases from V and 4 from J; bases not matched to a gene: 5. TCRdb's table, derived via immunoSEQ multiplex PCR, lists solely in-frame clones and lacks some. The data show about 120 clones, roughly 70% seen once. The rearrangement joins TRBV6-5 to TRBJ2-3; 7 nucleotides agree with TRBD2. Sequenced: tumor tissue. The TCR was taken from an adult with diffuse large B cell lymphoma. The CDR3 sequence is CASTLREADTQYF. CDR3 bases: TGTGCCAGCACCTTACGGGAGGCAGATACGCAGTATTTT.